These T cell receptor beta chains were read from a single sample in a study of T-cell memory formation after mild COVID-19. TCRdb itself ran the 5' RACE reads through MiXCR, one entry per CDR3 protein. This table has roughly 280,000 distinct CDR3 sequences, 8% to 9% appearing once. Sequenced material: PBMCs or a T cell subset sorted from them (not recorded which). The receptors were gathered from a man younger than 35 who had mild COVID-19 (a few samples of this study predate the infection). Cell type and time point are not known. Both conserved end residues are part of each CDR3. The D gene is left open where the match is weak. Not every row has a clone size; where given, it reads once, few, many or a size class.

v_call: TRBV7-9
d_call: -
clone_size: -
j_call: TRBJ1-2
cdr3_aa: CASSLAEGSYGYTF
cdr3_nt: TGTGCCAGCAGCTTAGCCGAAGGATCCTATGGCTACACCTTC

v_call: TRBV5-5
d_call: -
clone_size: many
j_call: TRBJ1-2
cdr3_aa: CASSLVNQGSDYGYTF
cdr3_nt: TGTGCCAGCAGCTTGGTCAATCAGGGTTCGGACTATGGCTACACCTTC

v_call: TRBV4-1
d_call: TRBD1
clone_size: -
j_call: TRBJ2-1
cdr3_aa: CASSLPGQGNLQFF
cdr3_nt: TGCGCCAGCAGCCTACCGGGACAGGGGAACTTGCAGTTCTTC

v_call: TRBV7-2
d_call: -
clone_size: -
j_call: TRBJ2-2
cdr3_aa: CASSPRSPKATGELFF
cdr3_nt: TGTGCCAGCAGTCCCCGAAGCCCCAAAGCCACCGGGGAGCTGTTTTTT

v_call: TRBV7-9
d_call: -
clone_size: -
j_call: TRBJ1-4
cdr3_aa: CASSPFSTTSSEKLFF
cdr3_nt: TGTGCCAGCAGCCCCTTTTCCACCACCTCGAGTGAAAAACTGTTTTTT

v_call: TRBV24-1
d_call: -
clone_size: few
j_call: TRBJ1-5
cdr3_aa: CATADSNQPQHF
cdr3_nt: TGTGCCACTGCAGACAGCAATCAGCCCCAGCATTTT

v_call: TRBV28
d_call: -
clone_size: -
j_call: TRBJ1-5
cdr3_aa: CASSLSGGRDQPQHF
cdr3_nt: TGTGCCAGCAGTTTATCGGGGGGCCGAGATCAGCCCCAGCATTTT

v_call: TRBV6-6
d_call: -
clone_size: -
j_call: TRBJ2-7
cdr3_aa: CASSNPLYEQYF
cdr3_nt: TGTGCCAGCAGCAACCCTCTCTACGAGCAGTACTTC

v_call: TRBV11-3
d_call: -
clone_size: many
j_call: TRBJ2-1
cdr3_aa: CASSDGGTGWDEQFF
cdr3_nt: TGTGCCAGCAGCGACGGTGGGACGGGGTGGGATGAGCAGTTCTTC

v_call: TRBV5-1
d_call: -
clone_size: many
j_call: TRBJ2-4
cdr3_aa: CASSLGWGNIQYF
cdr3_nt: TGCGCCAGCAGCTTGGGTTGGGGAAACATTCAGTACTTC

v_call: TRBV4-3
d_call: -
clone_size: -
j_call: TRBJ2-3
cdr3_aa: CASSRLSGDTQYF
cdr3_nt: TGCGCCAGCAGCCGTCTTAGCGGAGATACGCAGTATTTT

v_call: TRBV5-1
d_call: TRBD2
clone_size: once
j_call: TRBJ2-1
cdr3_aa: CASSLLAGGDYNEQFF
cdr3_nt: TGCGCCAGCAGCTTGCTAGCGGGGGGGGACTACAATGAGCAGTTCTTC

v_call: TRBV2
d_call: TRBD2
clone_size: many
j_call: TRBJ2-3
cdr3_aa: CASKRLAGNTDTQYF
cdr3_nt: TGTGCCAGCAAACGACTAGCGGGGAACACAGATACGCAGTATTTT

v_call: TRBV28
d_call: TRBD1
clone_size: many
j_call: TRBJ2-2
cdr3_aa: CASGPNRGRAGELFF
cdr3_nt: TGTGCCAGCGGCCCGAACAGGGGGCGGGCCGGGGAGCTGTTTTTT

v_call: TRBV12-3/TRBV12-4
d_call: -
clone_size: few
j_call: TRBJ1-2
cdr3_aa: CASSLSNRGDGYTF
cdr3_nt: TGTGCCAGCAGTTTAAGTAACCGGGGGGATGGCTACACCTTC

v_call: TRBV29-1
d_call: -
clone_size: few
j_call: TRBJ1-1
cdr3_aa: CSVSTTMNTEAFF
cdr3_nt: TGCAGCGTTTCGACAACGATGAACACTGAAGCTTTCTTT

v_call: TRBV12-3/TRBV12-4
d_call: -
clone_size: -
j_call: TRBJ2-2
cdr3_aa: CASSPGGSGTGELFF
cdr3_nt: TGTGCCAGCAGCCCGGGGGGCTCAGGCACCGGGGAGCTGTTTTTT

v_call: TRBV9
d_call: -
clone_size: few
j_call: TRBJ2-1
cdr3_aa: CASSVALRGTSYNEQFF
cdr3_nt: TGTGCCAGCAGCGTAGCTTTGCGCGGGACTTCCTACAATGAGCAGTTCTTC

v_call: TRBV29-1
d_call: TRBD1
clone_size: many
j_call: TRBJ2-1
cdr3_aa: CSVQTGTGLRGSYNEQFF
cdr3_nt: TGCAGCGTCCAAACCGGGACAGGGTTACGTGGGTCCTACAATGAGCAGTTCTTC

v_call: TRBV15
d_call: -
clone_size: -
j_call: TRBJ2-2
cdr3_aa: CATSRGQGTGELFF
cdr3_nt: TGTGCCACCAGCAGAGGCCAGGGTACCGGGGAGCTGTTTTTT

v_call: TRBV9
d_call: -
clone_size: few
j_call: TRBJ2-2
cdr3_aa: CASSPELAPAAGELFF
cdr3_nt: TGTGCCAGCAGCCCCGAGTTGGCCCCTGCGGCCGGGGAGCTGTTTTTT

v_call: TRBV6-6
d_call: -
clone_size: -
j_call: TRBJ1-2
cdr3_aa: CASKKTANYGYTF
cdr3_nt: TGTGCCAGCAAGAAGACAGCTAACTATGGCTACACCTTC

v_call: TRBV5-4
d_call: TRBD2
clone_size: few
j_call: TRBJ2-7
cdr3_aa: CASSRDLAGGAYEQYF
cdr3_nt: TGTGCCAGCAGCCGGGACCTCGCGGGGGGGGCCTACGAGCAGTACTTC